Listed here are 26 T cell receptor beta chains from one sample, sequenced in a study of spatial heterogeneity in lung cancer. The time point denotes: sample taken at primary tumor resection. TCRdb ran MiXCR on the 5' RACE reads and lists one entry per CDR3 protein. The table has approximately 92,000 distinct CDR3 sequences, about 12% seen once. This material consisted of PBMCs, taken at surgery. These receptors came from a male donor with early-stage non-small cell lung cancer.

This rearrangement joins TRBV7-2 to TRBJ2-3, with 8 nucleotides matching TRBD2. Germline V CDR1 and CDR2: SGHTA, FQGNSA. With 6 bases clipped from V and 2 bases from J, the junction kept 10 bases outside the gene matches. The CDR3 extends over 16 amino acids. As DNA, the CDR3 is TGTGCCAGCAGTTCATCTGCGGGGGGAGACACAGATACGCAGTATTTT. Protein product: CASSSSAGGDTDTQYF.

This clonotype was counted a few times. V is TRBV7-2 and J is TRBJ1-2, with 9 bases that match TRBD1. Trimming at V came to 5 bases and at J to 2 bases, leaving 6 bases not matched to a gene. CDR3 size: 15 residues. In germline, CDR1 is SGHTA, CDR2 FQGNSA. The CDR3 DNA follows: TGTGCCAGCAGCGGGGGGACAGGGAGCAACTATGGCTACACCTTC. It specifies CASSGGTGSNYGYTF.

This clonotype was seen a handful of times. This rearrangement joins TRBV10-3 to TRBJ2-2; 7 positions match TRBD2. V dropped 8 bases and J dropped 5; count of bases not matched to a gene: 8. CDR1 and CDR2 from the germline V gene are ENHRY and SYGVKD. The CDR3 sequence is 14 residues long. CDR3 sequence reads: CAIRERELTGELFF. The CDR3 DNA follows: TGTGCCATCCGGGAGCGGGAACTTACCGGGGAGCTGTTTTTT.

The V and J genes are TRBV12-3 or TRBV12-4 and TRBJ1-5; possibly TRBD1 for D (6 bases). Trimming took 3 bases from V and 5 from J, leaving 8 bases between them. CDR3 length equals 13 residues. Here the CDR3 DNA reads TGTGCCAGCAGTTTGGAGGGGGATCAGCCCCAGCATTTT. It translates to CASSLEGDQPQHF.

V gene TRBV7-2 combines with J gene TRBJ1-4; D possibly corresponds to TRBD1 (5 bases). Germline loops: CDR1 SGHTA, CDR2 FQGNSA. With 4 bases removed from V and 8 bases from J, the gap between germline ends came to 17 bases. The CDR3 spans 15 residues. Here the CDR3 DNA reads TGTGCCAGCAGCTCCCGAGGGGCTCCTAGAGAAAAACTGTTTTTT. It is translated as CASSSRGAPREKLFF.

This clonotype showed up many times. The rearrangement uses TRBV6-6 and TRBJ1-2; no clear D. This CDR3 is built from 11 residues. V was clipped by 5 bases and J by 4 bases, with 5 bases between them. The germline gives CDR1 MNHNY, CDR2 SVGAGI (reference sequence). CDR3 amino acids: CASSEVYGYTF. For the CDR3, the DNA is TGTGCCAGCAGTGAGGTCTATGGCTACACCTTC.

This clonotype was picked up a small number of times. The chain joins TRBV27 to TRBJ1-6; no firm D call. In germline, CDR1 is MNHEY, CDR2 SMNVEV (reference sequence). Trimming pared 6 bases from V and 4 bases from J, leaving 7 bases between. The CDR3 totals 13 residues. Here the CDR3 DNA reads TGTGCCAGCAGCCAGTATTATAATTCACCCCTCCACTTT. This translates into CASSQYYNSPLHF.

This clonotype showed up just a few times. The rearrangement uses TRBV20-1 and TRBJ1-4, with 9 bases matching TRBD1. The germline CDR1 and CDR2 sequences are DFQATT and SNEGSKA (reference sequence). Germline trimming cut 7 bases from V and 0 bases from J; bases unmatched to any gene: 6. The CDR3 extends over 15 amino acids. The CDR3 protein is CSVGTGLTTNEKLFF. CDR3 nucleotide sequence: TGCAGTGTAGGGACAGGGTTGACAACTAATGAAAAACTGTTTTTT.

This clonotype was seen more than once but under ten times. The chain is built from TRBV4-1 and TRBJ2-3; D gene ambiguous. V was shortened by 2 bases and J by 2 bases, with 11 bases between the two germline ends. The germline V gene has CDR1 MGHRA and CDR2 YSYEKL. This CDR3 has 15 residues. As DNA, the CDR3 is TGCGCCAGCAGCCAACCGGATGGAAACACAGATACGCAGTATTTT. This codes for CASSQPDGNTDTQYF.

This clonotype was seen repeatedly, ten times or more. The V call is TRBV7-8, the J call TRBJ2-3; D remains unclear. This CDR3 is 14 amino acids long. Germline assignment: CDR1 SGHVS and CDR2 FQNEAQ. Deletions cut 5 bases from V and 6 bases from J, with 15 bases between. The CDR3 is CASSKAFDSDTQYF. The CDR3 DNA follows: TGTGCCAGCAGCAAAGCCTTCGATTCGGATACGCAGTATTTT.

The CDR3 sequence is CASSHRDRGSNNSPLHF. For the CDR3, the DNA is TGTGCCAGCAGCCACCGGGACAGGGGGAGTAATAATTCACCCCTCCACTTT. The V gene is TRBV6-6, the J gene TRBJ1-6, with 11 bases fitting TRBD1. J was trimmed by 5 bases and V by 6 bases; bases with no gene match: 9. This CDR3 has 17 residues. Per the germline V gene, CDR1 is MNHNY and CDR2 is SVGAGI (reference sequence).

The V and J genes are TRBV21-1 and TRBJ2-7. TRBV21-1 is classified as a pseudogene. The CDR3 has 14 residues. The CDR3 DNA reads TGTGCCAGCAGCAAAGATACCAGCAACTACGAGCAGTACTTC. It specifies CASSKDTSNYEQYF.

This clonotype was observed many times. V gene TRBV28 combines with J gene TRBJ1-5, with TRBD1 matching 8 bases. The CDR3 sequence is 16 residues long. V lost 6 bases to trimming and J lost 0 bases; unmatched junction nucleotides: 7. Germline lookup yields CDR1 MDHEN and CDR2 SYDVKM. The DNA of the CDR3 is TGTGCCAGCAGGGGGGACAGGCCTAATAGCAATCAGCCCCAGCATTTT. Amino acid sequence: CASRGDRPNSNQPQHF. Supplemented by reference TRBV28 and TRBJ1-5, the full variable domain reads DVKVTQSSRYLVKRTGEKVFLECVQDMDHENMFWYRQDPGLGLRLIYFSYDVKMKEKGDIPEGYSVSREKKERFSLILESASTNQTSMYLCASRGDRPNSNQPQHFGDGTRLSIL.

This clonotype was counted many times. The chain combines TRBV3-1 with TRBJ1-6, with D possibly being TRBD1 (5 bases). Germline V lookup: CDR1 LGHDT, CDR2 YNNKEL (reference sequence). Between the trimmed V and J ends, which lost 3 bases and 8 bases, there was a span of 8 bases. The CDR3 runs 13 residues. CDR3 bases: TGTGCCAGCAGCCAGGGACGGTATTCACCCCTCCACTTT. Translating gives CASSQGRYSPLHF. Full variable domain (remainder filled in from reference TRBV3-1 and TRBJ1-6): DTAVSQTPKYLVTQMGNDKSIKCEQNLGHDTMYWYKQDSKKFLKIMFSYNNKELIINETVPNRFSPKSPDKAHLNLHINSLELGDSAVYFCASSQGRYSPLHFGNGTRLTVT.

The CDR3 sequence is CASSSRNYGYTF. The CDR3 DNA sequence: TGTGCCAGCAGCTCTCGCAACTATGGCTACACCTTC. V gene TRBV7-8 combines with J gene TRBJ1-2, with D unclear. The CDR3 loop spans 12 amino acids. The ends were cut back, 4 bases at V and 2 bases at J, with 5 bases in the middle. The V gene's germline CDR1 is SGHVS and CDR2 FQNEAQ.

Here the CDR3 reads CSARDSRNTEAFF. The CDR3 bases are TGCAGTGCTAGAGATTCACGGAACACTGAAGCTTTCTTT. The V call is TRBV20-1, the J call TRBJ1-1; D is uncertain. Germline V gene data show CDR1 as DFQATT and CDR2 as SNEGSKA (reference sequence). The V end lost 0 bases, the J end lost 1 base, and 6 bases lay between the germline ends. This CDR3 comprises 13 residues.

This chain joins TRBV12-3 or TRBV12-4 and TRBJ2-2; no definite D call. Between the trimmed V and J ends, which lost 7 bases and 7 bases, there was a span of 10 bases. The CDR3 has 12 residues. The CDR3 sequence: CASNPWGGELFF. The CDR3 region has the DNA TGTGCCAGCAACCCTTGGGGCGGGGAGCTGTTTTTT.

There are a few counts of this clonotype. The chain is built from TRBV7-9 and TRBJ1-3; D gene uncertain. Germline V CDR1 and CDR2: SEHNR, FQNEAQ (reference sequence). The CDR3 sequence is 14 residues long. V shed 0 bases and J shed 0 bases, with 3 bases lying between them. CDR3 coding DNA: TGTGCCAGCAGCTTAGCTCTCTCTGGAAACACCATATATTTT. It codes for CASSLALSGNTIYF.

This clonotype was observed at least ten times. CDR3 protein: CASSLDGYYTEAFF. CDR3 DNA: TGTGCCAGCAGCTTGGACGGGTACTACACTGAAGCTTTCTTT. The chain combines TRBV5-6 with TRBJ1-1, with D unresolved. With 0 bases removed from V and 3 bases from J, the gap between germline ends came to 9 bases. Germline V gives CDR1 SGHDT, CDR2 YYEEEE. The CDR3 loop spans 14 amino acids.

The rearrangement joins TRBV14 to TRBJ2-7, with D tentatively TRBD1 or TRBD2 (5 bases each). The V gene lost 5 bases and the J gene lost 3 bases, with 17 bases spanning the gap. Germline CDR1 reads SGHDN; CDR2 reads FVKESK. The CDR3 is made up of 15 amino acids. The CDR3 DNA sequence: TGTGCCAGCAGCAGTCGGGACGAAGCTTTCTACGAGCAGTACTTC. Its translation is CASSSRDEAFYEQYF.

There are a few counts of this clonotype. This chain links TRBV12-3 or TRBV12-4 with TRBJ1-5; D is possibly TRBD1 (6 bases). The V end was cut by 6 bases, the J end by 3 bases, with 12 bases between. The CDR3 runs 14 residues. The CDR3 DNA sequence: TGTGCCAGCAGGGGGGGCCGGATCAATCAGCCCCAGCATTTT. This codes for CASRGGRINQPQHF.

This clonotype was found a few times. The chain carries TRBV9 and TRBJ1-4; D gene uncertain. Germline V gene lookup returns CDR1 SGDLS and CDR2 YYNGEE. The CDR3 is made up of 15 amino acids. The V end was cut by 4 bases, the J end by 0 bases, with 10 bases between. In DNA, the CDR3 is TGTGCCAGCAGCCCTCACGTTGCAACTAATGAAAAACTGTTTTTT. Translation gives CASSPHVATNEKLFF.

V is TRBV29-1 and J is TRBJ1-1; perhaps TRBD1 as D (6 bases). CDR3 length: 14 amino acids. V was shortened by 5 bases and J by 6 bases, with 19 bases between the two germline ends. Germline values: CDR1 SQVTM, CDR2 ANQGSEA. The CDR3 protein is CSVYAGTYNSEAFF. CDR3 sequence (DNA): TGCAGCGTTTACGCCGGGACATACAATTCTGAAGCTTTCTTT.

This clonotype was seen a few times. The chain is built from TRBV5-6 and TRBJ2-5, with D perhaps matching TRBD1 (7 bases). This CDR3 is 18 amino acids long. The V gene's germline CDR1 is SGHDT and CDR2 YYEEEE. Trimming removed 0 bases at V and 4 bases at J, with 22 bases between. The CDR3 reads CASSLDIWDSGTRETQYF. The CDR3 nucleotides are TGTGCCAGCAGCTTGGATATTTGGGACAGTGGGACTCGAGAGACCCAGTACTTC.

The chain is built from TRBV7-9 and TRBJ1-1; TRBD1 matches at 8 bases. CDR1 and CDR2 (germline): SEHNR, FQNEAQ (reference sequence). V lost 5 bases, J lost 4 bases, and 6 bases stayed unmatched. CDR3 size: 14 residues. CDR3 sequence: CASSRQGRVTEAFF. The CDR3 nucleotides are TGTGCCAGCAGCCGACAGGGGCGCGTCACTGAAGCTTTCTTT.

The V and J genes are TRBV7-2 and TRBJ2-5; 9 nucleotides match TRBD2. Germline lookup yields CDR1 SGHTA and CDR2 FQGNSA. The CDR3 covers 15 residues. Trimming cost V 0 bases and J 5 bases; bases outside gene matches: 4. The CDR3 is CASSLAGLAHETQYF. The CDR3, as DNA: TGTGCCAGCAGCTTAGCGGGACTAGCTCACGAGACCCAGTACTTC.